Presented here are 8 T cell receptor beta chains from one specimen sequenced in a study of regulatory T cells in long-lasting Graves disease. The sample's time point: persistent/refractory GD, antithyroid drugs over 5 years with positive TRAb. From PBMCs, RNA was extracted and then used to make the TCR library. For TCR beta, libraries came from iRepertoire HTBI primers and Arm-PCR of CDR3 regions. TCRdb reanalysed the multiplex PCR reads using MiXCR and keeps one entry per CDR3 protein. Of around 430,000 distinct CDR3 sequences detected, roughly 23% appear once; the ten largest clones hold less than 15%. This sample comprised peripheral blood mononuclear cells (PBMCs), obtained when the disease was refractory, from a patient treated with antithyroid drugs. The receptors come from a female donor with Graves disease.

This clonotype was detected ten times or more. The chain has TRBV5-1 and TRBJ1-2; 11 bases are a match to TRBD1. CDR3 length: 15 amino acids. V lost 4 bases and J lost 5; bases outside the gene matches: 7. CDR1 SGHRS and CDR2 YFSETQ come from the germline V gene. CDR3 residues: CASSSGQGAQYGYTF. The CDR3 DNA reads TGCGCCAGCAGCAGCGGACAGGGGGCTCAATATGGCTACACCTTC.

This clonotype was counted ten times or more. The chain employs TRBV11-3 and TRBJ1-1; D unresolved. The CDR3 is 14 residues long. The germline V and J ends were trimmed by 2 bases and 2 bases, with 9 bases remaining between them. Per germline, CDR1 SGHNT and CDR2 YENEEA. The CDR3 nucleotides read TGTGCCAGCAGCTTACGTATGGGAAACACTGAAGCTTTCTTT. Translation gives CASSLRMGNTEAFF.

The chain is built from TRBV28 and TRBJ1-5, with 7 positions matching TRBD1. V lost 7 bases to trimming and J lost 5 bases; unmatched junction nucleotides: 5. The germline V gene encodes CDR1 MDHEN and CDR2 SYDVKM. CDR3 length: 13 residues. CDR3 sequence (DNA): TGTGCCAGCACAGGGGGGTTTTATCAGCCCCAGCATTTT. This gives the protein CASTGGFYQPQHF.

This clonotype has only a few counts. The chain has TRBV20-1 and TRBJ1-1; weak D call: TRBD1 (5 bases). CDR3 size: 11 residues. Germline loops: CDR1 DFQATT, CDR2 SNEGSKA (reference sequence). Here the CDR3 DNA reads TGCCTTACGCCCGGGGGTTTTGGAGCTTTCTTT. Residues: CLTPGGFGAFF.

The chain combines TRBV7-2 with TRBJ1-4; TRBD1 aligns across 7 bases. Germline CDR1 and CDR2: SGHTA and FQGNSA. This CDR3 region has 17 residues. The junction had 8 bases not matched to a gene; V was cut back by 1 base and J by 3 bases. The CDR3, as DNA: TGTGCCAGCAGCTTAGAGATAGGGGGCGCAGCTAATGAAAAACTGTTTTTT. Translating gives CASSLEIGGAANEKLFF.

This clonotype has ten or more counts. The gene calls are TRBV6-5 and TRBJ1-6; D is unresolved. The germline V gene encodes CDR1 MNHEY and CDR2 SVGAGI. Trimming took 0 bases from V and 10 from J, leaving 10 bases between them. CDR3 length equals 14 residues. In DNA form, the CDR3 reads TGTGCCAGCAGTTACTCGGAGAATTGGTCACCCCTCCACTTT. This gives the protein CASSYSENWSPLHF.

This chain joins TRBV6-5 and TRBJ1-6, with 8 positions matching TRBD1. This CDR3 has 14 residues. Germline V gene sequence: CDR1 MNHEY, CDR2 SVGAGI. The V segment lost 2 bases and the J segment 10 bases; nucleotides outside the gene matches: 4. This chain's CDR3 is CASSYRTGLSPLHF. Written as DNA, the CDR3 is TGTGCCAGCAGTTACAGGACAGGGTTATCACCCCTCCACTTT.

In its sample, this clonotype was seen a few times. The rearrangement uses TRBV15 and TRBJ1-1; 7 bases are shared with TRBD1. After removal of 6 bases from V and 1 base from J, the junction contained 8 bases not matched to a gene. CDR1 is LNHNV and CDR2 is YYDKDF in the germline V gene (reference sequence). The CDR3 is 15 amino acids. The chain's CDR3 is CATRTRQGSNTEAFF. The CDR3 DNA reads TGTGCCACCAGGACGCGACAGGGTTCGAACACTGAAGCTTTCTTT.